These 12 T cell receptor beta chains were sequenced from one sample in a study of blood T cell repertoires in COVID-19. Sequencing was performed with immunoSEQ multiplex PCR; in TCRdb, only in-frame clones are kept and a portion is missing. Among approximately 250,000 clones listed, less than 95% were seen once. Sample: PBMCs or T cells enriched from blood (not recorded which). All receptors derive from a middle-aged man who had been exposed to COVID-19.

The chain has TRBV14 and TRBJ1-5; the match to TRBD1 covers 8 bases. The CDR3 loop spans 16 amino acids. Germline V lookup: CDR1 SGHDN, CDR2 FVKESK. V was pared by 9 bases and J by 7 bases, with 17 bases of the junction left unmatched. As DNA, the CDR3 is TGTGCCAGTCCGATTAGACAGGGGCCCGAGGGGCAGCCCCAGCATTTT. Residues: CASPIRQGPEGQPQHF.

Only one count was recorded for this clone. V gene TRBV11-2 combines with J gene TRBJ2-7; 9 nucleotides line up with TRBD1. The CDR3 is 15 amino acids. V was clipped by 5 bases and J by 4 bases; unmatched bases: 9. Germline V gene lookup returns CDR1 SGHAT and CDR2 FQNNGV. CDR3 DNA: TGTGCCAGCAGCCCGGGGACAGGGAATGGTTACGAGCAGTACTTC. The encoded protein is CASSPGTGNGYEQYF.

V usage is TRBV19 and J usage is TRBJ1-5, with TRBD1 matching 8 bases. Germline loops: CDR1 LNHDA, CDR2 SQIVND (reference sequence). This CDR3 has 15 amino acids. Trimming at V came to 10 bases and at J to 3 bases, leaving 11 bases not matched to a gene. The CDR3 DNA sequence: TGTGCCACCCACGACAGGGGCAGTCCCAATCAGCCCCAGCATTTT. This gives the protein CATHDRGSPNQPQHF.

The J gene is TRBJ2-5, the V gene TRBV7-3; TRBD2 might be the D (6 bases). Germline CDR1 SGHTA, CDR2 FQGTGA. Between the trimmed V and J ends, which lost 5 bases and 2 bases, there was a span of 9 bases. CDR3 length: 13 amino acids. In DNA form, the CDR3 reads TGTGCCAGCAGCCCGGGAGCACAAGAGACCCAGTACTTC. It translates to CASSPGAQETQYF. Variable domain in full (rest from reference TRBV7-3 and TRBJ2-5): GAGVSQTPSNKVTEKGKYVELRCDPISGHTALYWYRQSLGQGPEFLIYFQGTGAADDSGLPNDRFFAVRPEGSVSTLKIQRTERGDSAVYLCASSPGAQETQYFGPGTRLLVL.

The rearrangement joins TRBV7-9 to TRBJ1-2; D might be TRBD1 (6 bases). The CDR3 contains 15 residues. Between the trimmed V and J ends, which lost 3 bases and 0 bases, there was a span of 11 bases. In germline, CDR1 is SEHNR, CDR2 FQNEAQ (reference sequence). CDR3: CASSFTQGPNYGYTF. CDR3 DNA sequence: TGTGCCAGCAGCTTTACACAGGGCCCTAACTATGGCTACACCTTC.

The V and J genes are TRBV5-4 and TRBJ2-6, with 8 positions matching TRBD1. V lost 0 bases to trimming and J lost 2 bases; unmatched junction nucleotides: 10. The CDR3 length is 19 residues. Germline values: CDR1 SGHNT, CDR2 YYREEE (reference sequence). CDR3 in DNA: TGTGCCAGCAGCTTGGGTATCGCAGGGGGCACGGCTGGGGCCAACGTCCTGACTTTC. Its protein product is CASSLGIAGGTAGANVLTF.

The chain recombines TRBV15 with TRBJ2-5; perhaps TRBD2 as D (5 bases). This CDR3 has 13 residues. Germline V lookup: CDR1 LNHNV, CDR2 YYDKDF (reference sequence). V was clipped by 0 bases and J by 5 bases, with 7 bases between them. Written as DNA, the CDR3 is TGTGCCACCAGCAGAGACATAGCGGAGACCCAGTACTTC. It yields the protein CATSRDIAETQYF.

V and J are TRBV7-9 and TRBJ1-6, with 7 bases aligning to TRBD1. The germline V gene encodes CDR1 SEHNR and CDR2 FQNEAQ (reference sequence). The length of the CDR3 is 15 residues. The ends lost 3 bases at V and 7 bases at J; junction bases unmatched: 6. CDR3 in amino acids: CASSLGDRKNSPLHF. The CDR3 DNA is TGTGCCAGCAGCTTGGGGGACAGAAAGAATTCACCCCTCCACTTT.

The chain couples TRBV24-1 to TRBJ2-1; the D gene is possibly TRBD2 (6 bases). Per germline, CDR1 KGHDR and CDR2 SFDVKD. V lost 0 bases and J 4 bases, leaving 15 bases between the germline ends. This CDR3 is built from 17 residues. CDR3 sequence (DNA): TGTGCCACCAGTGATTTGACCGGAGGCGGGATTTACAATGAGCAGTTCTTC. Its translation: CATSDLTGGGIYNEQFF.

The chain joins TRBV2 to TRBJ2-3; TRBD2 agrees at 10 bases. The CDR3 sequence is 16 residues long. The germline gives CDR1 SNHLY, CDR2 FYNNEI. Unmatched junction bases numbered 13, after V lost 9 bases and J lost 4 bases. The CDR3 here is CAREIRVLAGADTQYF. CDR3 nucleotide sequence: TGTGCCAGGGAGATCCGCGTTCTAGCGGGAGCAGATACGCAGTATTTT.

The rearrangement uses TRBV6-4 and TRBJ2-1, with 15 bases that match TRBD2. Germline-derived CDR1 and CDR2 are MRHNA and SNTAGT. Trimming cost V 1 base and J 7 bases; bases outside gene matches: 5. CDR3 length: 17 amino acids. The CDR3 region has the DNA TGTGCCAGCAGTGACTTCGGGACTAGCGGGAGGAGGAATGAGCAGTTCTTC. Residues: CASSDFGTSGRRNEQFF.

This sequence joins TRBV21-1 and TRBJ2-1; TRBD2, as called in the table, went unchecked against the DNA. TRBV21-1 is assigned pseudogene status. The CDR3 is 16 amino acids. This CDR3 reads CASSTGTSGTDNEQFF. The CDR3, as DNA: TGTGCCAGCAGCACCGGGACTAGCGGGACAGACAATGAGCAGTTCTTC.